The clone carrying this T cell receptor beta chain was observed many times. Its antigen is currently unknown. The data originate from a study of T cell repertoires in cytomegalovirus infection. About the research overall: Both CMV infection and a matching HLA type were indicated by public TCR beta signatures. The study's findings and limits: The cumulative frequency of public TCR beta families identified carriers of CMV plus the relevant HLA. Dominant in the ex vivo response were TCR beta clonotypes restricted by HLA-C and specific for CMV.

TCRdb called the reads again in MiXCR, with one record for every CDR3 protein. This sample has roughly 860,000 distinct CDR3 sequences, with about 31% found just once. In germline, CDR1 is SGHVS, CDR2 FNYEAQ. CDR3 size: 15 residues. Trimming stripped 1 base from V and 6 bases from J, with 12 bases between. The source is a human donor in good health (CMV status not recorded). Some clones in this sample may be carry-over from other donors' samples. The chain carries TRBV7-6 and TRBJ2-2, with D unresolved. Source: cultured CD8+ T cells from PBMCs, taken from culture after CMV antigen stimulation. CDR3 bases: TGTGCCAGCAGCTTAGGTTCCAGGTTGGCCGGGGAGCTGTTTTTT. It is translated as CASSLGSRLAGELFF.